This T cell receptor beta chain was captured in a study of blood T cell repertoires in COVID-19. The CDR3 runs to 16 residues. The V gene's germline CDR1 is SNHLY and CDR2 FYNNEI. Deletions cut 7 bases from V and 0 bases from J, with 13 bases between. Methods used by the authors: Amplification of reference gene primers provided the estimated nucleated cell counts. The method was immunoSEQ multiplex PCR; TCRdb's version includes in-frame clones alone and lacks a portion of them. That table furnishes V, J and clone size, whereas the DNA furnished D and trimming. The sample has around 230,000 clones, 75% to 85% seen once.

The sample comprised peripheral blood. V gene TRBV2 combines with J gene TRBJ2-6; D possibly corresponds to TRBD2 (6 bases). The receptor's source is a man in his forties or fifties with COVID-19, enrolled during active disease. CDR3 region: CASTSAGISGANVLTF. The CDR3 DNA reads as TGTGCCAGCACTTCGGCGGGGATCTCTGGGGCCAACGTCCTGACTTTC.